Following are 19 T cell receptor beta chains from one sample sequenced in a study of human T cells and chemical hapten exposure. As for time point: patch test 1, 2 weeks after DPC sensitization. Sample treatment: therapeutic diphenylcyclopropenone sensitization with weekly scalp DPC. From the RACE reads, TCRdb called clonotypes with MiXCR, one entry per CDR3 protein. Of about 380,000 distinct CDR3 sequences in the sample, roughly 4.8% were seen once. This material consisted of whole blood, taken in connection with sensitization to the hapten diphenylcyclopropenone (DPC). The source of these receptors is a woman in her forties or fifties with alopecia areata. Some clones in this sample may be carry-over from other donors' samples.

The chain joins TRBV7-2 to TRBJ2-5; 7 bases map to TRBD2. CDR3 length equals 14 residues. J was trimmed by 1 base and V by 7 bases; bases with no gene match: 6. Germline V gene sequence: CDR1 SGHTA, CDR2 FQGNSA. This chain's CDR3 is CASTRGVAQETQYF. CDR3 DNA sequence: TGTGCCAGCACTCGGGGGGTCGCCCAAGAGACCCAGTACTTC.

The rearrangement joins TRBV2 to TRBJ2-1; 11 bases are shared with TRBD2. This CDR3 spans 15 amino acids. Germline CDR1 reads SNHLY; CDR2 reads FYNNEI. V gave up 6 bases and J gave up 8 bases; unmatched junction bases: 9. CDR3 sequence: CASSFLAGGIDEQFF. In DNA form, the CDR3 reads TGTGCCAGCAGCTTCCTAGCGGGAGGCATTGATGAGCAGTTCTTC.

Many counts were recorded for this clonotype. CDR3 in DNA: TGCAGTGCAGAGGGACAGGGCTACGAGCAGTACTTC. Amino acid sequence: CSAEGQGYEQYF. The V and J genes are TRBV20-1 and TRBJ2-7, with 9 bases identical to TRBD1. Germline values: CDR1 DFQATT, CDR2 SNEGSKA (reference sequence). CDR3 length: 12 amino acids. Unmatched junction bases numbered 3, after V lost 6 bases and J lost 3 bases.

This clonotype has a count of ten or more. The CDR3 coding sequence is TGTGCCAGCAGTTTATACGGACTAGCCTACGAGCAGTACTTC. This gives the protein CASSLYGLAYEQYF. This chain links TRBV27 with TRBJ2-7; 7 bases are a match to TRBD2. CDR3 length: 14 amino acids. V lost 1 base and J lost 2; bases outside the gene matches: 2. Germline V CDR1 and CDR2: MNHEY, SMNVEV (reference sequence).

The chain carries TRBV18 and TRBJ1-2; perhaps TRBD1 as D (6 bases). V was trimmed by 5 bases and J by 4 bases, leaving 17 bases between them. The CDR3 has 15 amino acids. Per the germline V gene, CDR1 is KGHSH and CDR2 is LQKENI. CDR3 sequence: CASSTRDIPSYGYTF. The CDR3 DNA reads as TGTGCCAGCTCAACTCGGGACATACCTTCCTATGGCTACACCTTC.

The J gene is TRBJ2-3, the V gene TRBV3-1, with TRBD2 as a possible D gene (6 bases). There are 16 residues in the CDR3. Trimming removed 0 bases at V and 1 base at J, with 11 bases between. The germline gives CDR1 LGHDT, CDR2 YNNKEL (reference sequence). The CDR3 loop reads CASSQDQGGGTDTQYF. The CDR3 nucleotides are TGTGCCAGCAGCCAAGATCAGGGCGGGGGCACAGATACGCAGTATTTT.

For this clonotype: With a much larger clone just one base away, this may be a read error. The J gene is TRBJ1-1, the V gene TRBV3-1; D gene ambiguous. CDR1 and CDR2 from the germline V gene are LGHDT and YNNKEL (reference sequence). The CDR3 has 10 amino acids. CDR3 region: CASSQEGALF. CDR3 DNA sequence: TGTGCCAGCAGCCAAGAGGGAGCTTTGTTT.

The table lists this clonotype with a few counts. The CDR3 bases are TGTGCCAGCAGTCGACTTAGGAACACTGAAGCTTTCTTT. Protein: CASSRLRNTEAFF. The chain links TRBV2 to TRBJ1-1; D is unclear. The V gene's germline CDR1 is SNHLY and CDR2 FYNNEI. Trimming removed 5 bases at V and 1 base at J, with 8 bases between. This CDR3 spans 13 amino acids.

This clonotype has just a few counts. This chain joins TRBV28 and TRBJ1-4; D is ambiguous. This CDR3 has 13 amino acids. Germline V lookup: CDR1 MDHEN, CDR2 SYDVKM. V gave up 5 bases and J gave up 5 bases, with 9 bases separating them. CDR3 nucleotides: TGTGCCAGCAGTCTTGAACGCAATGAAAAACTGTTTTTT. Translating gives CASSLERNEKLFF.

The chain is built from TRBV15 and TRBJ2-1; 7 nucleotides align to TRBD2. The V gene's germline CDR1 is LNHNV and CDR2 YYDKDF (reference sequence). The length of the CDR3 is 12 residues. V lost 9 bases, J lost 7 bases, and 6 bases stayed unmatched. The CDR3 sequence: CATRDYRNEQFF. CDR3 DNA sequence: TGTGCCACTCGGGACTATAGGAATGAGCAGTTCTTC. Full variable domain (outside the CDR3, taken from reference TRBV15 and TRBJ2-1): DAMVIQNPRYQVTQFGKPVTLSCSQTLNHNVMYWYQQKSSQAPKLLFHYYDKDFNNEADTPDNFQSRRPNTSFCFLDIRSPGLGDTAMYLCATRDYRNEQFFGPGTRLTVL.

This clonotype appeared many times. The chain employs TRBV3-1 and TRBJ1-2; 8 nucleotides align to TRBD1. The CDR3 loop spans 16 amino acids. CDR1 LGHDT and CDR2 YNNKEL come from the germline V gene (reference sequence). V lost 2 bases to trimming and J lost 8 bases; unmatched junction nucleotides: 13. CDR3 residues: CASSQTGGTTEKGYTF. The CDR3 DNA follows: TGTGCCAGCAGCCAAACAGGGGGAACCACGGAGAAGGGCTACACCTTC.

V usage is TRBV5-1 and J usage is TRBJ1-1; D possibly corresponds to TRBD1 (6 bases). V lost 3 bases to trimming and J lost 1 base, with 10 bases between them. Germline CDR1 is SGHRS and CDR2 is YFSETQ. CDR3 length: 14 residues. Here the CDR3 reads CASSSPGQNTEAFF. The CDR3 coding sequence is TGCGCCAGCAGCTCCCCGGGACAGAACACTGAAGCTTTCTTT.

At least ten counts were recorded for this clonotype. The V and J genes are TRBV7-9 and TRBJ1-1, with TRBD1 matching over 7 bases. CDR3 length: 13 amino acids. V trimming: 5 bases; J trimming: 5 bases; junction bases outside the gene matches: 5. Germline CDR1 is SEHNR and CDR2 is FQNEAQ (reference sequence). CDR3 DNA: TGTGCCAGCAGCCCTAGGGGGCTTACTGAAGCTTTCTTT. Its protein is CASSPRGLTEAFF.

This clonotype has ten or more counts. This chain joins TRBV29-1 and TRBJ2-6; no firm D call. This CDR3 is built from 14 residues. The V end was cut by 3 bases, the J end by 2 bases, with 8 bases between. CDR1 SQVTM and CDR2 ANQGSEA come from the germline V gene. Written as DNA, the CDR3 is TGCAGCGTTGATTTGGGGACTGGGGCCAACGTCCTGACTTTC. Its translation: CSVDLGTGANVLTF.

This clonotype was seen ten or more times. The chain recombines TRBV4-3 with TRBJ1-1; possibly TRBD1 for D (6 bases). The CDR3 has 16 residues. V lost 0 bases and J 0 bases, leaving 11 bases between the germline ends. CDR1 LGHNA and CDR2 YSLEER come from the germline V gene. Written as DNA, the CDR3 is TGCGCCAGCAGCCAAGACAGCAGGGGAATGAACACTGAAGCTTTCTTT. Amino acid sequence: CASSQDSRGMNTEAFF.

This clonotype was detected many times. This chain links TRBV9 with TRBJ2-3, with D unclear. Trimming left V 3 bases short and J 5 bases short, with 10 bases between. Germline V gives CDR1 SGDLS, CDR2 YYNGEE. This CDR3 spans 13 amino acids. The CDR3 sequence: CASSDPLRDTQYF. The CDR3 DNA reads TGTGCCAGCAGCGATCCCCTGAGAGATACGCAGTATTTT.

There are a few counts of this clonotype. The genes are TRBV12-2 and TRBJ2-7; TRBD1, the table's D call, lacks a check against the DNA. TRBV12-2 is a recognized pseudogene. CDR3 length: 14 residues. The CDR3 here is CASRLGRRWGEQYF. CDR3 nucleotides: TGTGCAAGTCGCTTGGGGCGCCGTTGGGGCGAGCAGTACTTC.

J is TRBJ1-5 and V is TRBV12-5; D is unresolved. CDR3 length equals 13 residues. Trimming shortened V by 1 base and J by 9 bases, and 10 bases separated the two germline ends. CDR1 LGHNT and CDR2 FRNRAP come from the germline V gene. This chain's CDR3 is CASGLGGSGPQHF. The DNA of the CDR3 is TGTGCTAGTGGTTTGGGGGGTAGCGGGCCCCAGCATTTT.

This clonotype turned up a few times. The chain employs TRBV27 and TRBJ2-3, with D tentatively TRBD1 or TRBD2 (6 bases each). Germline CDR1 is MNHEY and CDR2 is SMNVEV (reference sequence). The CDR3 loop spans 15 amino acids. Trimming took off 4 bases at V and 2 bases at J, with 13 bases between the two ends. The CDR3 bases are TGTGCCAGCAGTTCGGCGGGACAACTCACAGATACGCAGTATTTT. Protein sequence: CASSSAGQLTDTQYF.